This is a list of T cell receptor beta chains from one sample in a study of blood T cell repertoires in COVID-19. Clones were sequenced by immunoSEQ multiplex PCR, and TCRdb holds only the in-frame ones, with some missing. The sample has 95,000 to 120,000 clones; about 85% are singletons. The sequencing input was peripheral blood. These receptors were taken from a man aged 35 to 55 with acute or convalescent COVID-19. Both conserved end residues are part of each CDR3. A D gene is named only where the DNA matches it firmly. Where a row states a size, it is once, few, many or the class of an expanded clone; other rows omit it.

D | J | V | length | size | CDR3 | DNA
NA | TRBJ2-1 | TRBV20-1 | 9 | NA | CSATDEQFF | TGCAGTGCTACAGATGAGCAGTTCTTC
NA | TRBJ2-7 | TRBV6-4 | 14 | NA | CASSDPWTAYEQYF | TGTGCCAGCAGTGACCCTTGGACAGCCTACGAGCAGTACTTC
TRBD1 | TRBJ1-2 | TRBV10-3 | 17 | NA | CAISESRTGINNYGYTF | TGTGCCATCAGTGAGTCGCGGACAGGGATTAATAACTATGGCTACACCTTC
TRBD1 | TRBJ2-2 | TRBV4-1 | 15 | NA | CASSQDSNRGSELFF | TGCGCCAGCAGCCAAGATTCGAACAGGGGCAGCGAGCTGTTTTTT
NA | TRBJ2-7 | TRBV21-1 | 18 | NA | CASITDANRGHPSYEQYF | TGTGCCAGCATTACAGACGCTAATAGGGGACATCCTTCCTACGAGCAGTACTTC
TRBD2 | TRBJ2-3 | TRBV4-1 | 18 | NA | CASSRAGLAGGGADTQYF | TGCGCCAGCAGCCGAGCTGGACTAGCGGGGGGAGGCGCAGATACGCAGTATTTT
TRBD2 | TRBJ2-1 | TRBV5-1 | 17 | few | CASSWGVGTSPYNEQFF | TGCGCCAGCAGCTGGGGGGTGGGGACTAGCCCCTACAATGAGCAGTTCTTC
TRBD2 | TRBJ2-3 | TRBV7-2 | 11 | NA | CASSGGGTQYF | TGTGCCAGCAGCGGGGGGGGTACGCAGTATTTT
NA | TRBJ1-5 | TRBV7-9 | 14 | few | CASSAAGLGQPQHF | TGTGCCAGCAGCGCTGCAGGTTTGGGTCAGCCCCAGCATTTT
TRBD2 | TRBJ2-3 | TRBV5-1 | 16 | NA | CASSLASGGGTDTQYF | TGCGCCAGCAGCTTGGCCAGCGGGGGGGGCACAGATACGCAGTATTTT
NA | TRBJ2-3 | TRBV19 | 14 | once | CASRHGDRGDTQYF | TGTGCCAGTAGGCATGGTGACCGGGGAGATACGCAGTATTTT
NA | TRBJ1-5 | TRBV19 | 15 | NA | CASSTLGGGGQPQHF | TGTGCCAGTAGTACACTCGGAGGTGGAGGTCAGCCCCAGCATTTT
NA | TRBJ2-7 | TRBV7-9 | 16 | NA | CASSLAISGSPEVQYF | TGTGCCAGCAGCTTAGCGATTTCCGGGTCGCCAGAAGTGCAGTACTTC
NA | TRBJ2-1 | TRBV11-2 | 12 | NA | CASTREGAEQFF | TGTGCCAGCACCCGAGAAGGGGCTGAGCAGTTCTTC
TRBD1 | TRBJ2-2 | TRBV19 | 15 | once | CASRPGQTNTGELFF | TGTGCCAGCCGCCCGGGACAGACTAACACCGGGGAGCTGTTTTTT
NA | TRBJ2-6 | TRBV6-1 | 18 | NA | CASSERSGGGSGANVLTF | TGTGCCAGCAGTGAGAGGTCGGGCGGCGGGTCTGGGGCCAACGTCCTGACTTTC
TRBD2 | TRBJ2-1 | TRBV19 | 13 | NA | CASSRTSGAEQFF | TGTGCCAGTAGTCGGACTAGCGGGGCAGAGCAGTTCTTC
NA | TRBJ2-3 | TRBV6-1 | 15 | NA | CASSEGGTLATTQYF | TGTGCCAGCAGTGAGGGGGGGACACTGGCAACTACGCAGTATTTT
NA | TRBJ1-1 | TRBV12-3/TRBV12-4 | 13 | NA | CASSESWGVRAFF | TGTGCCAGCAGTGAGTCGTGGGGCGTTAGGGCTTTCTTT
NA | TRBJ1-1 | TRBV2 | 10 | NA | CASLNTEAFF | TGTGCCAGTTTAAACACTGAAGCTTTCTTT
NA | TRBJ2-6 | TRBV30 | 15 | NA | CAWSATLSGANVLTF | TGTGCCTGGAGTGCGACACTCTCTGGGGCCAACGTCCTGACTTTC
NA | TRBJ1-1 | TRBV7-8 | 15 | NA | CASSLNPGGITEAFF | TGTGCCAGCAGCTTAAATCCAGGAGGGATCACTGAAGCTTTCTTT
NA | TRBJ2-4 | TRBV7-9 | 13 | once | CASSLAGENIQYF | TGTGCCAGCAGCTTAGCGGGAGAAAACATTCAGTACTTC
TRBD1 | TRBJ2-1 | TRBV5-1 | 16 | once | CASSRQGDRAYNEQFF | TGCGCCAGCAGCCGTCAGGGGGACAGGGCCTACAATGAGCAGTTCTTC
NA | TRBJ2-7 | TRBV5-1 | 14 | NA | CASSLDLGGGEQYF | TGCGCCAGCAGCTTGGATCTGGGAGGAGGAGAGCAGTACTTC
TRBD1 | TRBJ1-2 | TRBV5-4 | 14 | NA | CASSPGQGAGGYTF | TGTGCCAGCAGCCCTGGACAGGGGGCAGGTGGCTACACCTTC
TRBD2 | TRBJ2-1 | TRBV6-5 | 15 | NA | CASSSKGLAHNEQFF | TGTGCCAGCAGTTCGAAAGGACTAGCCCACAATGAGCAGTTCTTC